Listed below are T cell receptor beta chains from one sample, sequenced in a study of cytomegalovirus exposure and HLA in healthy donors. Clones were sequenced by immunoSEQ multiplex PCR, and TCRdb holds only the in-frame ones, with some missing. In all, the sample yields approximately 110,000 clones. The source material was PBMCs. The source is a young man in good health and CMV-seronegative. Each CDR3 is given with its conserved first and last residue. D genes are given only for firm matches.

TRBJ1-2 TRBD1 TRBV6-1 CASRGDSTFEGYTF TGTGCCAGCAGGGGGGACAGTACCTTTGAGGGCTACACCTTC
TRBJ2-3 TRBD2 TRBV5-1 CASSVGLAGRGPDTQYF TGCGCCAGCAGCGTCGGACTAGCGGGAAGGGGACCAGATACGCAGTATTTT
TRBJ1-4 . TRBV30 CAWSTVSFNEKLFF TGTGCCTGGAGTACGGTTTCATTTAATGAAAAACTGTTTTTT
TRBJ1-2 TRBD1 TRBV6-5 CASSYDRAGYTF TGTGCCAGCAGTTACGACAGGGCGGGCTACACCTTC
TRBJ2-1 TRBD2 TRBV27 CAIWGGSLRNEQFF TGTGCCATCTGGGGGGGGAGTCTGAGGAATGAGCAGTTCTTC
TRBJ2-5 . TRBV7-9 CASSPREETQYF TGTGCCAGCAGCCCTCGAGAAGAGACCCAGTACTTC
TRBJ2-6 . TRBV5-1 CASSLVGHLYSGANVLTF TGCGCCAGCAGCTTGGTGGGACACCTTTATTCTGGGGCCAACGTCCTGACTTTC
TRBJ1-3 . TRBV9 CASSVGGPTGDTIYF TGTGCCAGCAGCGTAGGGGGGCCGACTGGAGACACCATATATTTT
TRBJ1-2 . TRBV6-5 CASRPGGEGYTF TGTGCCAGCAGACCCGGGGGGGAGGGCTACACCTTC
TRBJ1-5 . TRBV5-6 CASSLGSGDQPQHF TGTGCCAGCAGCTTGGGGTCAGGGGATCAGCCCCAGCATTTT
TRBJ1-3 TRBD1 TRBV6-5 CASSPTGSGNTIYF TGTGCCAGCAGTCCGACAGGGTCTGGAAACACCATATATTTT
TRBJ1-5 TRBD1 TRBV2 CASSGTGGGPGQPQHF TGTGCCAGCAGTGGTACAGGGGGGGGCCCGGGACAGCCCCAGCATTTT
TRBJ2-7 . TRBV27 CASSSSSQGRAYEQYF TGTGCCAGCAGTTCAAGTAGTCAGGGGAGGGCCTACGAGCAGTACTTC
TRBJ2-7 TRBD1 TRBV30 CAWDGTGTYEQYF TGTGCCTGGGATGGGACAGGGACCTACGAGCAGTACTTC
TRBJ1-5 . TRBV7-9 CASSEMGYGTRDQPQHF TGTGCCAGCAGCGAAATGGGGTACGGGACTCGGGATCAGCCCCAGCATTTT
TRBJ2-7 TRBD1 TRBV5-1 CASSRGQGGEQYF TGCGCCAGCAGCCGGGGACAGGGCGGTGAGCAGTACTTC
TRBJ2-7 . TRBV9 CASSAHGGPEYEQYF TGTGCCAGCAGCGCGCACGGGGGGCCCGAATACGAGCAGTACTTC
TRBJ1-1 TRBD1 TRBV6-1 CASRSGQGIEAFF TGTGCCAGCAGGTCCGGACAGGGCATAGAAGCTTTCTTT
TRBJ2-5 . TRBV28 CASSFQAGLGTQYF TGTGCCAGCAGTTTTCAGGCAGGGTTGGGGACCCAGTACTTC
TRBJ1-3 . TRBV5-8 CASSLASGNTIYF TGTGCCAGCAGCTTAGCCAGCGGCAACACCATATATTTT
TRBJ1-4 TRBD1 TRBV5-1 CASSLARDRAEKLFF TGCGCCAGCAGCTTGGCTCGGGACAGGGCGGAAAAACTGTTTTTT
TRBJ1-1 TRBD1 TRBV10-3 CAISSGTGGPMNTEAFF TGTGCCATCAGTTCCGGGACAGGGGGCCCAATGAACACTGAAGCTTTCTTT
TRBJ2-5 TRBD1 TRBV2 CASRGQARETQYF TGTGCCAGCAGGGGACAGGCACGTGAGACCCAGTACTTC
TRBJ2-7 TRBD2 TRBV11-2 CASSFASGSNYEQYF TGTGCCAGCAGCTTCGCTAGCGGGAGTAACTACGAGCAGTACTTC
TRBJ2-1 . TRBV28 CASSFQNYNEQFF TGTGCCAGCAGCTTCCAGAACTACAATGAGCAGTTCTTC
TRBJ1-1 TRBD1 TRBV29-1 CSDGDSWNTEAFF TGCAGCGATGGGGACAGCTGGAACACTGAAGCTTTCTTT
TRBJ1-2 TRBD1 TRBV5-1 CASSSLASGGSGYTF TGCGCCAGCAGCTCGCTGGCCTCAGGGGGGAGCGGCTACACCTTC
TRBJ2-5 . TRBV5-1 CASSHGDSGETQYF TGCGCCAGCAGCCACGGGGACAGCGGGGAGACCCAGTACTTC
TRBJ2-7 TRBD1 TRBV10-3 CAISVVGTASYEQYF TGTGCCATCAGTGTCGTGGGGACAGCCTCCTACGAGCAGTACTTC
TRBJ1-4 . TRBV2 CASSRGGDEKLFF TGTGCCAGCAGTAGAGGGGGGGATGAAAAACTGTTTTTT
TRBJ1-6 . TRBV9 CASSSRASSYNSPLHF TGTGCCAGCAGCTCGCGGGCGAGCTCCTATAATTCACCCCTCCACTTT
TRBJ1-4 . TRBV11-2 CASSWAPATNEKLFF TGTGCCAGCAGCTGGGCACCGGCAACTAATGAAAAACTGTTTTTT
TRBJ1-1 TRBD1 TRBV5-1 CASGHRGLDTEAFF TGCGCCAGCGGACACAGGGGATTGGACACTGAAGCTTTCTTT
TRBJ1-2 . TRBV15 CATSRDLAGGAYNYGYTF TGTGCCACCAGCAGAGATCTGGCGGGGGGCGCTTATAACTATGGCTACACCTTC
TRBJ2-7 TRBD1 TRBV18 CASSPGTGDEQYF TGTGCCAGCTCACCCGGGACAGGCGACGAGCAGTACTTC
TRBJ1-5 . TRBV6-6 CASSRDQGSNQPQHF TGTGCCAGCAGTAGAGATCAGGGGAGCAATCAGCCCCAGCATTTT
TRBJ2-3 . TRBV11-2 CASSRQFSWRADTQYF TGTGCCAGCAGCCGCCAGTTTTCCTGGAGGGCAGATACGCAGTATTTT
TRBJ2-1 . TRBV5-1 CASSLAGSSYNEQFF TGCGCCAGCAGCTTGGCGGGGAGCTCCTACAATGAGCAGTTCTTC
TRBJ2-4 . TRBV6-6 CASSPQGGQNIQYF TGTGCCAGCAGCCCCCAGGGAGGCCAGAACATTCAGTACTTC
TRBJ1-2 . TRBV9 CASSVEVGMGPGYTF TGTGCCAGCAGCGTAGAAGTAGGTATGGGGCCTGGCTACACCTTC
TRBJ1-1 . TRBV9 CASSVAKNTEAFF TGTGCCAGCAGCGTAGCCAAGAACACTGAAGCTTTCTTT
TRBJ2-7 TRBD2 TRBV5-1 CASSTLAGGTYEQYF TGCGCCAGCAGCACGCTAGCGGGAGGGACCTACGAGCAGTACTTC
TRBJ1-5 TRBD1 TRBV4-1 CASSPGQSIAGNQPQHF TGCGCCAGCAGCCCGGGACAGTCTATCGCTGGCAATCAGCCCCAGCATTTT
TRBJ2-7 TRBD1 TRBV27 CASGETGGYEQYF TGTGCCAGCGGAGAGACAGGGGGCTACGAGCAGTACTTC
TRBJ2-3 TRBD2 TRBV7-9 CASEPGGAALDTQYF TGTGCCAGCGAGCCCGGGGGGGCTGCGTTAGATACGCAGTATTTT
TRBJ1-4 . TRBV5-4 CASSLDPGTTNEKLFF TGTGCCAGCAGCTTGGACCCGGGGACAACTAATGAAAAACTGTTTTTT
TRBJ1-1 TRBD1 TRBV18 CASSLDRVNTEAFF TGTGCCAGCTCATTAGACAGGGTAAACACTGAAGCTTTCTTT
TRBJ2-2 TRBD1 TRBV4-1 CASSQGSGGLINTGELFF TGCGCCAGCAGCCAAGGATCAGGGGGCCTAATTAACACCGGGGAGCTGTTTTTT
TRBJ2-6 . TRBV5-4 CASSHRGGGANVLTF TGTGCCAGCAGCCATAGGGGGGGAGGGGCCAACGTCCTGACTTTC